This passage covers 3 T cell receptor beta chains from one sample sequenced in a study of tumor-infiltrating lymphocytes in primary liver carcinoma. It was from around 18-30 mg of unsorted bulk tissue that RNA and DNA were co-extracted. A primer in the constant region served to generate TCR beta cDNA from approximately 460 ng of total RNA. Libraries of TCR beta came from three nested multiplex PCR rounds with slightly modified ARM-PCR. A C-beta reverse primer was combined with TRBV1-TRBV30 forward primers in the first two PCR rounds, and each round had 10 cycles. TCRdb analysed the multiplex PCR reads with MiXCR anew, one entry per CDR3 protein. The sample holds around 88,000 distinct CDR3 sequences, approximately 72% seen once. The sample was tumor-adjacent normal liver tissue. These receptors were taken from a man aged 40-50 years with primary liver carcinoma and hepatitis B virus infection.

The J gene is TRBJ2-1, the V gene TRBV11-1; D is unclear. V dropped 1 base and J dropped 2 bases, with 15 bases sitting between them. CDR3 size: 17 residues. CDR1 is SGHAT and CDR2 is FQDESV in the germline V gene (reference sequence). This CDR3 reads CASSLEVVVGPYNEQFF. CDR3 DNA: TGTGCCAGCAGCTTAGAGGTGGTGGTAGGGCCCTACAATGAGCAGTTCTTC.

About this clonotype itself: One end of the junction is discordant with germline, which a read error may explain. This chain links TRBV4-1 with TRBJ2-6; D may be TRBD1 (5 bases). This CDR3 has 17 residues. The germline V gene has CDR1 MGHRA and CDR2 YSYEKL. The CDR3 reads CASSQGPGVNGANVLTF. CDR3 sequence (DNA): TGCGCCAGCAGCCAAGGTCCAGGAGTCAATGGGGCCAATGTCCTGACTTTC.

Concerning this clonotype itself: A much larger clone is a single base away; this may be a read error. The gene calls are TRBV10-3 and TRBJ2-7; D unclear. Germline V gives CDR1 ENHRY, CDR2 SYGVKD. CDR3 length: 14 residues. CDR3 amino acids: CAISEGKNPYEKYF. CDR3 DNA: TGTGCCATCAGTGAGGGGAAGAATCCCTACGAGAAGTACTTC.